This TCR beta chain is drawn from a study of metastatic and nonmetastatic thyroid tumors. Background on the study: Across blood and tumor or nodule tissue, repertoires from malignant and benign thyroid patients were compared with one another. Whole-study findings and limits: Reports indicated that malignant thyroid tumors showed significantly higher TCR beta diversity than benign nodules did, in blood and tumor.

TCRdb reprocessed the PCR reads using MiXCR. Of some 9,900 clones listed, approximately 33% are singletons. Thyroid surgery took place with no prior treatment in any patient. This clone was seen many times. Its antigen is unidentified. Sequenced material: tumor tissue. This sequence was found in a female donor with papillary thyroid cancer or a benign thyroid nodule (not recorded which). Some clones in this sample may be carry-over from other donors' samples.

The CDR3 loop is CASSPKGGRAGELFF. The CDR3 DNA sequence: TGTGCCAGCAGCCCAAAGGGGGGGAGGGCCGGGGAGCTGTTTTTT. This chain links TRBV7-3 with TRBJ2-2, with D possibly matching TRBD2 (7 bases). Germline V gene sequence: CDR1 SGHTA, CDR2 FQGTGA. This CDR3 contains 15 residues. With 5 bases removed from V and 6 bases from J, the gap between germline ends came to 16 bases.